The clone carrying this TCR beta chain was seen repeatedly, ten times or more. Its target is unknown. The entry originates in a study of T cells after yellow fever vaccination. Broader study findings: Clonotypes found in both CD4 and CD8 compartments made up a small share. On re-exposure, the response was weaker but peaked faster, at day 5 versus 15. The booster response re-showed most primary clones: approximately 95% CD4, about 89% CD8.

TCRdb re-derived calls from the 5' RACE reads in MiXCR, one entry per CDR3 protein. The data hold about 74,000 distinct CDR3 sequences, with around 7% observed a single time. The length of the CDR3 is 16 residues. CDR1 and CDR2 from the germline V gene are SGHVS and FQNEAQ. The V segment lost 5 bases and the J segment 0 bases; nucleotides outside the gene matches: 5. V usage is TRBV7-8 and J usage is TRBJ2-1; 9 bases agree with TRBD2. The starting material was CD8+ T cells sorted from PBMCs, obtained 5 days after the first yellow fever vaccination. The receptor was derived from a man aged 18 to 30 who received the YFV17D yellow fever vaccine. The CDR3 DNA reads as TGTGCCAGCAGCCGTAGCGGGGGAAGCTCCTACAATGAGCAGTTCTTC. Protein sequence: CASSRSGGSSYNEQFF.